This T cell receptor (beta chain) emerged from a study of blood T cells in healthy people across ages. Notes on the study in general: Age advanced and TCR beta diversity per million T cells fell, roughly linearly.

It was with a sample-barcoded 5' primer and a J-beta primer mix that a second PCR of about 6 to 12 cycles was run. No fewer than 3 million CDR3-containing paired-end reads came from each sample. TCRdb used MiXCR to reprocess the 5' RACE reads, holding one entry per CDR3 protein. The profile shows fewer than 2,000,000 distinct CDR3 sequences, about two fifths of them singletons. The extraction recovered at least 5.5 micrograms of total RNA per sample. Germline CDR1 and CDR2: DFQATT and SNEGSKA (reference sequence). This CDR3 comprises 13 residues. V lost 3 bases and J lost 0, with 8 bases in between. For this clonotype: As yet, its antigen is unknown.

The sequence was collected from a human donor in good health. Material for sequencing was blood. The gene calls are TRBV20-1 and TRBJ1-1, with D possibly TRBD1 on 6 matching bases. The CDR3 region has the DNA TGCAGTGCTAGTCCAGGGGTGAACACTGAAGCTTTCTTT. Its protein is CSASPGVNTEAFF.